This T cell receptor beta chain was recovered during a study of radiotherapy plus CTLA-4 blockade in lung cancer. Study-level results: It was early blood T cell clone dynamics, with interferon-beta, that reportedly best predicted response. In blood, TCR clones derived from the tumor expanded after radiotherapy plus ipilimumab.

Patients in the study, people with chemo-refractory metastatic non-small-cell lung cancer, received focal radiation plus ipilimumab CTLA-4 blockade. V lost 8 bases, J lost 3 bases, and 6 bases stayed unmatched. Germline lookup yields CDR1 MNHEY and CDR2 SMNVEV (reference sequence). This CDR3 region has 13 residues. Sequenced by immunoSEQ multiplex PCR; TCRdb stores in-frame clones only, minus some. The top ten clones hold over 15% of a sample with 85,000 to 90,000 clones, about 88% of them seen once. This clone has more than one count but fewer than ten. Its matching antigen is unknown. The source is a human donor with non-small cell lung cancer that progressed on radiotherapy plus ipilimumab. This sample comprised peripheral blood, obtained from a patient treated with radiotherapy plus ipilimumab. J is TRBJ2-7 and V is TRBV27; 8 positions match TRBD1. For the CDR3, the DNA is TGTGCCAGCGGGTTAACAGGGGGCTACGAGCAGTACTTC. It yields the protein CASGLTGGYEQYF.